A single T cell receptor (beta chain) is shown here with its context. The antigen is not known. At one end the junction does not follow the germline gene, possibly because of a read error. This PCR relied on a set of 60 Vbeta primers and 13 Jbeta primers. Assay used: immunoSEQ multiplex PCR; TCRdb lists only in-frame clones, some missing. The table lists tens of thousands of clones, just over 75% of them singletons. This specimen comes from a study of cytomegalovirus exposure and HLA in healthy donors. General study points: Per published accounts, TCR beta sequences correctly predicted the HLA-A and HLA-B alleles of most subjects.

Each donor was nominally healthy when sampled (though unrecorded immune exposures were likely). Germline V CDR1 and CDR2: MNHNS, SASEGT. The CDR3 runs to 15 residues. This chain joins TRBV6-1 and TRBJ1-5; 7 bases are shared with TRBD1. The sample was PBMCs. The sequence was obtained from a man in his forties or fifties in good health and CMV-seronegative. Here the CDR3 DNA reads TGTGCCAGCCGTGAGGGGGCGATCGGGAATCAGCCCCAGCATTTT. Its protein product is CASREGAIGNQPQHF.